This T cell receptor (beta chain) was captured by sequencing in a study of blood T cell repertoires in COVID-19. Turning to the study itself: T cells, B-cell-depleted T cells, or PBMCs provided the cDNA or gDNA that served as material.

The CDR3 runs 14 residues. V gave up 6 bases and J gave up 7 bases; unmatched junction bases: 10. Germline V lookup: CDR1 MNHEY, CDR2 SMNVEV (reference sequence). The table lists this clone with a few counts. Original handling: Amplification with reference gene primers provided the estimates of nucleated cell counts. Here immunoSEQ multiplex PCR was the method, and the copy in TCRdb shows in-frame clones only, minus some. That table is the source of V, J and clone size, and D and trimming were worked out from the DNA. The table shows approximately 130,000 clones, with roughly nine tenths occurring only once.

This TCR derives from a man between 65 and 80 years old with active or convalescent COVID-19. The V call is TRBV27, the J call TRBJ1-1, with 8 bases aligning to TRBD1. The material sequenced was peripheral blood. CDR3 residues: CASSRGLGYREAFF. The CDR3 coding sequence is TGTGCCAGCAGCAGGGGGCTGGGTTATCGTGAAGCTTTCTTT.